The T cell receptor (beta chain) under discussion was sequenced for a study of shared clonotypes between healthy human individuals. Notes on the study in general: The study found lower generation probabilities in non-shared clonotypes than in those shared by all four donors.

The naive CD8 population came from CD45RO-negative cells selected for CCR7, without terminally differentiated effector memory CD45RA+ cells. On this clone itself: Antigen unknown.

Unmatched junction bases numbered 10, after V lost 5 bases and J lost 9 bases. Germline V gives CDR1 SGHVS, CDR2 FNYEAQ. The CDR3 covers 15 residues. Genomic DNA from each subset was divided evenly over several immunoSEQ plates. Measured with immunoSEQ multiplex PCR; TCRdb has only the in-frame clones, and not every one. This sample has 1.5 million to 2.5 million clones; about 94% occur once, and the top ten carry under 1.5%. The rearrangement uses TRBV7-6 and TRBJ1-6; 7 bases match TRBD1. The source is a man aged 18-30 years in good health. Sequenced: naive CD8+ T cells sorted from blood. CDR3 loop: CASSLSRDSLSPLHF. The DNA for the CDR3 is TGTGCCAGCAGCCTATCTCGGGACAGCCTTTCACCCCTCCACTTT.